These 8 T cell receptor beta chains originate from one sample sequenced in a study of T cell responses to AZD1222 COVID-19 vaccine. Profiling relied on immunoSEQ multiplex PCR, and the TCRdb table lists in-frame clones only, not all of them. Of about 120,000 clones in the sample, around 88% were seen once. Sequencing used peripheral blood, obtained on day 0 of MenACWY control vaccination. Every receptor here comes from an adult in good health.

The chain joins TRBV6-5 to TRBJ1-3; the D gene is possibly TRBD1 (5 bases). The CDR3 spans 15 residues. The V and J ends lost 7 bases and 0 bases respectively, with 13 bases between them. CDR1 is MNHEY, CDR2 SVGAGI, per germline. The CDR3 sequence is CASKIDSGSGNTIYF. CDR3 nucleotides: TGTGCCAGCAAGATCGACAGCGGCTCTGGAAACACCATATATTTT.

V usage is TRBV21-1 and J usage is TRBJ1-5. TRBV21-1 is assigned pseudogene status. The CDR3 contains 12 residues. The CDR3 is CASRNFNQPQHF. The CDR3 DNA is TGTGCCAGCAGGAATTTTAATCAGCCCCAGCATTTT.

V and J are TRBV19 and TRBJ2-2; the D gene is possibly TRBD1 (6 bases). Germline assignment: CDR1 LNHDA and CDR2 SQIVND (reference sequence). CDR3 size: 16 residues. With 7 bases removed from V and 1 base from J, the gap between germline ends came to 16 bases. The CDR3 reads CASTPLGDKNTGELFF. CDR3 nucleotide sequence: TGTGCCAGTACCCCCTTGGGGGACAAGAACACCGGGGAGCTGTTTTTT.

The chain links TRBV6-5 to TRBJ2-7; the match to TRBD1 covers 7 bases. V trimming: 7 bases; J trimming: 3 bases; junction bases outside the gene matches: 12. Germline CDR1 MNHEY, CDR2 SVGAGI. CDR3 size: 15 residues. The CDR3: CASKRDSEGFYEQYF. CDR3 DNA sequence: TGTGCCAGCAAGAGGGACAGCGAGGGGTTCTACGAGCAGTACTTC.

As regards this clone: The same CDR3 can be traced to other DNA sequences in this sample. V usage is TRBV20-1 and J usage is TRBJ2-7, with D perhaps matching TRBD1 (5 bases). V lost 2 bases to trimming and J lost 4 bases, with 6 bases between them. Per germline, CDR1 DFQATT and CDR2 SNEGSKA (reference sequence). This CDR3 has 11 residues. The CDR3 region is CSARQGYEQYF. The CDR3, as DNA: TGCAGTGCTAGACAGGGTTACGAGCAGTACTTC.

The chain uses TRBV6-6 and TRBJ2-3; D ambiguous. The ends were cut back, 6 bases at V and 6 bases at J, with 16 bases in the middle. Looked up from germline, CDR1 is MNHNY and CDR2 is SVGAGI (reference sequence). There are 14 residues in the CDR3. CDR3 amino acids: CASSLSTNPDTQYF. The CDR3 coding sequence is TGTGCCAGCAGCTTAAGTACTAACCCGGATACGCAGTATTTT.

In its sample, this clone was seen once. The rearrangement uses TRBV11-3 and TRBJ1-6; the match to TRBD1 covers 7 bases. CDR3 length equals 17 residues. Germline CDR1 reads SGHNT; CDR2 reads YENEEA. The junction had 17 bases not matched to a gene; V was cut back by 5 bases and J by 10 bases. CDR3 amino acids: CASSHELNKDRLSPLHF. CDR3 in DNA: TGTGCCAGCAGCCACGAATTAAATAAGGACAGGCTCTCACCCCTCCACTTT.

The CDR3: CASSFRQDNNYGYTF. The CDR3, as DNA: TGTGCCAGCAGCTTTAGACAGGACAATAACTATGGCTACACCTTC. V usage is TRBV5-6 and J usage is TRBJ1-2, with D possibly TRBD1 on 6 matching bases. CDR1 SGHDT and CDR2 YYEEEE come from the germline V gene. CDR3 length equals 15 residues. With 2 bases removed from V and 1 base from J, the gap between germline ends came to 12 bases.